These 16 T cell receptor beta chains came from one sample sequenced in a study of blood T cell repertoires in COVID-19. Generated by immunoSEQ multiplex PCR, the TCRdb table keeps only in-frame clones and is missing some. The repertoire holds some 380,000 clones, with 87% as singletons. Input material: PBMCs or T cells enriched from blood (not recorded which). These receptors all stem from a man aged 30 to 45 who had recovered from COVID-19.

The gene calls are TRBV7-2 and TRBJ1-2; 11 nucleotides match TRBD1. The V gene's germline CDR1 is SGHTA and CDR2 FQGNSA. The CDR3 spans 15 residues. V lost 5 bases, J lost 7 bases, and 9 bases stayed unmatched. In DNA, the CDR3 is TGTGCCAGCAGCGACTGGGACAGGGGGGGTAGTGGCTACACCTTC. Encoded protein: CASSDWDRGGSGYTF.

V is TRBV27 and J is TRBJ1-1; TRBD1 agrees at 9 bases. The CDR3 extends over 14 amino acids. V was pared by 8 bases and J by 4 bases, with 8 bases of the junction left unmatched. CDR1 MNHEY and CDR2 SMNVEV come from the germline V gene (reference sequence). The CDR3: CASATQGASTEAFF. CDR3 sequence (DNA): TGTGCCAGCGCAACACAGGGGGCGTCCACTGAAGCTTTCTTT.

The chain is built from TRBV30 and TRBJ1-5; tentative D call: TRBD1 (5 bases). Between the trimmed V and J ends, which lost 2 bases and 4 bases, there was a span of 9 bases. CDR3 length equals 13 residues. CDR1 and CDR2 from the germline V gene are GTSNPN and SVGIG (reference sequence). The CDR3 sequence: CAWSSRENQPQHF. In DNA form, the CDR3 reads TGTGCCTGGAGTTCCAGGGAAAATCAGCCCCAGCATTTT.

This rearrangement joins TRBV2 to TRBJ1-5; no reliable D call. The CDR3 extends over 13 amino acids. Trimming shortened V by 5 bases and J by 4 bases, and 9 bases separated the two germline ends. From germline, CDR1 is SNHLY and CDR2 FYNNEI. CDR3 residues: CASSKAGNQPQHF. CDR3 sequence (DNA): TGTGCCAGCAGTAAGGCGGGGAATCAGCCCCAGCATTTT. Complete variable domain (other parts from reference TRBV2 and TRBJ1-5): EPEVTQTPSHQVTQMGQEVILRCVPISNHLYFYWYRQILGQKVEFLVSFYNNEISEKSEIFDDQFSVERPDGSNFTLKIRSTKLEDSAMYFCASSKAGNQPQHFGDGTRLSIL.

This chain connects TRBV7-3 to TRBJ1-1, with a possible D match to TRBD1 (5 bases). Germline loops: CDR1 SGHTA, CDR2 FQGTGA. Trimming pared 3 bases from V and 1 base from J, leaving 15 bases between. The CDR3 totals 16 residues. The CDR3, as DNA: TGTGCCAGCAGCTTCACCGGGGGAAATCCGAACACTGAAGCTTTCTTT. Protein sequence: CASSFTGGNPNTEAFF.

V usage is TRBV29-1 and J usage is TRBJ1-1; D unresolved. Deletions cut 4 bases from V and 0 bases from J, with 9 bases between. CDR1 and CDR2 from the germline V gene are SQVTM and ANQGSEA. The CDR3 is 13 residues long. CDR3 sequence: CSVAGGVNTEAFF. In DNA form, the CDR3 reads TGCAGCGTTGCCGGCGGAGTGAACACTGAAGCTTTCTTT. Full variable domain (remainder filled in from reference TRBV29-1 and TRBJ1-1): SAVISQKPSRDICQRGTSLTIQCQVDSQVTMMFWYRQQPGQSLTLIATANQGSEATYESGFVIDKFPISRPNLTFSTLTVSNMSPEDSSIYLCSVAGGVNTEAFFGQGTRLTVV.

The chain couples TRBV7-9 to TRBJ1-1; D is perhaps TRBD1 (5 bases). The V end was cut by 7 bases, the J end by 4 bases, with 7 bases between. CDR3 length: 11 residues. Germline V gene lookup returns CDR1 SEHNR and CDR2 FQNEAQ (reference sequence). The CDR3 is CASTGSTEAFF. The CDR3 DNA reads TGTGCCAGCACAGGGAGCACTGAAGCTTTCTTT.

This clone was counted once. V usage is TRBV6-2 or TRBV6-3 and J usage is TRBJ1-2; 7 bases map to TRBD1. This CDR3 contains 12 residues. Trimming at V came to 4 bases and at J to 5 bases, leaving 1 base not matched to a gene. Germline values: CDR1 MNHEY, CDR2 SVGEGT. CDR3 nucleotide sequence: TGTGCCAGCAGTTGGGACAGATATGGCTACACCTTC. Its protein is CASSWDRYGYTF.

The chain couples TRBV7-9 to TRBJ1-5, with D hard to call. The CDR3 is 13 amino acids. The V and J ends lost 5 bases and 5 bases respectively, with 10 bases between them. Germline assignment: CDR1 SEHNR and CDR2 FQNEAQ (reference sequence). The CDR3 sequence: CASSLSTYQPQHF. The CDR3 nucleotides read TGTGCCAGCAGCCTATCAACCTATCAGCCCCAGCATTTT. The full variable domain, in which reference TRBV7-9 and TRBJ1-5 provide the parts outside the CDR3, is DTGVSQNPRHKITKRGQNVTFRCDPISEHNRLYWYRQTLGQGPEFLTYFQNEAQLEKSRLLSDRFSAERPKGSFSTLEIQRTEQGDSAMYLCASSLSTYQPQHFGDGTRLSIL.

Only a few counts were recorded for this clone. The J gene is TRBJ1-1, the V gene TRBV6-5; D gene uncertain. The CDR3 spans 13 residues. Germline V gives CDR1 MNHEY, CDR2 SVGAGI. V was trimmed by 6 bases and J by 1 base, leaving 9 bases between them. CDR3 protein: CASSGRWNTEAFF. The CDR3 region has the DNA TGTGCCAGCAGCGGTCGTTGGAACACTGAAGCTTTCTTT.

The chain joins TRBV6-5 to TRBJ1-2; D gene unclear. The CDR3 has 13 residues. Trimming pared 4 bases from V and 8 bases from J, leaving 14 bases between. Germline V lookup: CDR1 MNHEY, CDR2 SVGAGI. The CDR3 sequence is CASSSTSERGYTF. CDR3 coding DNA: TGTGCCAGCAGTTCGACATCTGAAAGGGGCTACACCTTC.

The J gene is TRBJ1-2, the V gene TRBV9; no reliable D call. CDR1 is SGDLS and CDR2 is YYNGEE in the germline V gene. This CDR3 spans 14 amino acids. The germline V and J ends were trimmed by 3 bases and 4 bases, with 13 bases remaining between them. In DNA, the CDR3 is TGTGCCAGCAGCGGACAAGAAATCAGCTATGGCTACACCTTC. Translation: CASSGQEISYGYTF.

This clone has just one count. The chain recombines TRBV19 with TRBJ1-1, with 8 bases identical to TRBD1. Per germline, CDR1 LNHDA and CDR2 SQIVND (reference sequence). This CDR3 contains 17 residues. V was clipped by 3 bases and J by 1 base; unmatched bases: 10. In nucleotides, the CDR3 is TGTGCCAGTAGTATCCCCGGACAGGGCCAGGGGAACACTGAAGCTTTCTTT. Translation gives CASSIPGQGQGNTEAFF.

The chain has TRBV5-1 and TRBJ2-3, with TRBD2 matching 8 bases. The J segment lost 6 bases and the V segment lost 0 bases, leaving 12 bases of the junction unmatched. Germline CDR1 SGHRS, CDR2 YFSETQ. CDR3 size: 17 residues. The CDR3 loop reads CASSLEGVQRGRDTQYF. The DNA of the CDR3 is TGCGCCAGCAGCTTGGAAGGGGTCCAGCGGGGGAGGGATACGCAGTATTTT. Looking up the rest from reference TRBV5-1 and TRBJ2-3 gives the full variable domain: KAGVTQTPRYLIKTRGQQVTLSCSPISGHRSVSWYQQTPGQGLQFLFEYFSETQRNKGNFPGRFSGRQFSNSRSEMNVSTLELGDSALYLCASSLEGVQRGRDTQYFGPGTRLTVL.

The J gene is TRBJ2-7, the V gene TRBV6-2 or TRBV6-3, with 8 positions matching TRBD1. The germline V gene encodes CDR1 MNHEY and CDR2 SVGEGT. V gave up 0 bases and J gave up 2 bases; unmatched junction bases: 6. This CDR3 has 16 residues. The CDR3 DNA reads TGTGCCAGCAGTTACTCCCGGGACAGGTCCACCTACGAGCAGTACTTC. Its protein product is CASSYSRDRSTYEQYF.

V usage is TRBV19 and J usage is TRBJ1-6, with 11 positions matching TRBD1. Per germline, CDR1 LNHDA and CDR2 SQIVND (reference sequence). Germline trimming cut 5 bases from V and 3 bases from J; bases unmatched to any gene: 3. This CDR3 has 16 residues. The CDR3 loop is CASSAGTGGYNSPLHF. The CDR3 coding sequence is TGTGCCAGTAGTGCCGGGACAGGGGGCTATAATTCACCCCTCCACTTT.